This TCR beta chain was recovered during a study of T-cell memory formation after mild COVID-19. Study results and limitations: The authors did not confirm SARS-CoV-2 specificity of second-wave clones peaking day 37.

TCRdb fed the 5' RACE reads into MiXCR, producing one record per CDR3 protein. Of approximately 240,000 distinct CDR3 sequences detected, 15% to 20% appear once; the ten largest clones hold approximately 3.5%. The sample holds a few counts of this clonotype. What it binds is unknown. CDR3 length: 13 amino acids. Germline CDR1 SEHNR, CDR2 FQNEAQ (reference sequence). V was shortened by 5 bases and J by 7 bases, with 15 bases between the two germline ends. This clonotype originated in a man aged 18 to 35 who had mild COVID-19 (a few samples of this study predate the infection). Cell type and time point are not known. The genes are TRBV7-9 and TRBJ2-7; TRBD1 or TRBD2 may be the D gene (5 bases each). Sequencing was performed on PBMCs or a T cell subset sorted from them (not recorded which). The CDR3 bases are TGTGCCAGCAGCCCCCCGGGGCTGGAGGAGCAGTACTTC. Translation gives CASSPPGLEEQYF.